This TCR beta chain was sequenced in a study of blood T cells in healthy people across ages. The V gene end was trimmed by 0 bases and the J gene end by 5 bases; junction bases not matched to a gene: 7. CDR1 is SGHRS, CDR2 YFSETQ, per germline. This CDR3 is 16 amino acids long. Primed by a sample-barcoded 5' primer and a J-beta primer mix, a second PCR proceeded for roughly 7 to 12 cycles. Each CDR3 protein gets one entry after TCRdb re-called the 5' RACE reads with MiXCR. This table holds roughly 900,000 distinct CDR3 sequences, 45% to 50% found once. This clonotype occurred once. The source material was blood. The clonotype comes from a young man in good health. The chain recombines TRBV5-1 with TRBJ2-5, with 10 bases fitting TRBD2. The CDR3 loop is CASSLAELAGWETQYF. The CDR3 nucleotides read TGCGCCAGCAGCTTGGCAGAACTAGCGGGGTGGGAGACCCAGTACTTC.